This T cell receptor (beta chain) emerged from a study of blood T cell repertoires in COVID-19. V dropped 0 bases and J dropped 2 bases, with 11 bases sitting between them. The CDR3 sequence is 16 residues long. The V gene's germline CDR1 is SEHNR and CDR2 FQNEAQ (reference sequence). Clones were sequenced by immunoSEQ multiplex PCR, and TCRdb holds only the in-frame ones, with some missing. Of 150,000 to 200,000 clones listed, roughly 90% were seen once; the top ten hold about 3%. The chain joins TRBV7-9 to TRBJ2-1; no definite D call. This receptor was obtained from a man aged 60 to 69 with acute or convalescent COVID-19. The sample taken for sequencing was peripheral blood. The CDR3 DNA sequence: TGTGCCAGCAGCTTAGCGGCTGGCGGCCCCTACAATGAGCAGTTCTTC. Its protein product is CASSLAAGGPYNEQFF.